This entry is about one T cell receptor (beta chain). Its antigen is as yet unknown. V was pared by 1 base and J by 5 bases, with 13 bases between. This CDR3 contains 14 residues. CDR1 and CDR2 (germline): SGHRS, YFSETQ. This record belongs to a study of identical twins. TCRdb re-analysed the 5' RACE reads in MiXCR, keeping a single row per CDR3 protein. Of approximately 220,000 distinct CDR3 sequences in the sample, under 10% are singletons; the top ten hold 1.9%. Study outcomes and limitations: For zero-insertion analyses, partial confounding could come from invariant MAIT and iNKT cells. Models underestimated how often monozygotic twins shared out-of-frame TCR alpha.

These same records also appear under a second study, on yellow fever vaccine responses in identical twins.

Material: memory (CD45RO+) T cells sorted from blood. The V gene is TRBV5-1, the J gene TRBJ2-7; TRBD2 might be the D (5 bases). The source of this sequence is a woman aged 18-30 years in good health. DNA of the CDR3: TGCGCCAGCAGCTTGTGGGGAAGCGGCAACGAGCAGTACTTC. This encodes CASSLWGSGNEQYF. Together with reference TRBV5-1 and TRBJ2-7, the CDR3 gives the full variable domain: KAGVTQTPRYLIKTRGQQVTLSCSPISGHRSVSWYQQTPGQGLQFLFEYFSETQRNKGNFPGRFSGRQFSNSRSEMNVSTLELGDSALYLCASSLWGSGNEQYFGPGTRLTVT.